The T cell receptor (beta chain) under discussion was sequenced for a study of cytomegalovirus exposure and HLA in healthy donors. Overall study findings and caveats: In a later analysis, V- and J-gene trimming of beta chains associated with a DCLRE1C missense variant, replicated independently. Information on immune exposure was restricted to one variable (CMV serostatus). An ancestry cluster, one associated with Asian ancestry, reportedly showed fewer N-insertions than the approximately 670-donor mean in a later analysis.

Points on this clone: The antigen is unknown.

60 Vbeta and 13 Jbeta primers were used in PCR. The repertoire was sequenced with immunoSEQ multiplex PCR; TCRdb's copy has only in-frame clones and lacks some. The table has about 120,000 clones, 75% to 85% seen once; the top ten hold roughly 3%. The CDR3 contains 14 residues. Germline CDR1 MRHNA, CDR2 SNTAGT. The germline V and J ends were trimmed by 0 bases and 7 bases, with 10 bases remaining between them. Healthy bone marrow donors made up the donors. The receptor comes from a male donor in good health and CMV-seronegative. V is TRBV6-4 and J is TRBJ2-1; D unclear. Specimen: PBMCs. The CDR3: CASSDSRVRNEQFF. In nucleotides, the CDR3 is TGTGCCAGCAGTGACTCCCGGGTGAGAAATGAGCAGTTCTTC.